The 22 T cell receptor beta chains reported below all come from one sample, sequenced in a study of cytomegalovirus exposure and HLA in healthy donors. Use of 60 Vbeta and 13 Jbeta primers characterized the PCR. Profiled with immunoSEQ multiplex PCR; TCRdb holds only in-frame clones, not every one. The profile shows about 110,000 clones, approximately 70% of them singletons. The specimen sequenced was PBMCs. Source of these receptors: a young man in good health and CMV-seropositive.

Turning to this clone: The identical CDR3 is also encoded by other nucleotide sequences in the sample. This rearrangement joins TRBV27 to TRBJ2-7; TRBD1 aligns across 11 bases. The germline CDR1 and CDR2 sequences are MNHEY and SMNVEV (reference sequence). V dropped 1 base and J dropped 4; count of bases not matched to a gene: 3. The CDR3 spans 15 residues. The CDR3, as DNA: TGTGCCAGCAGTTTATTGGGGACAGGGGGGTACGAGCAGTACTTC. This codes for CASSLLGTGGYEQYF.

This chain links TRBV27 with TRBJ1-1, with a possible D match to TRBD1 (5 bases). Trimming took off 2 bases at V and 2 bases at J, with 12 bases between the two ends. CDR1 MNHEY and CDR2 SMNVEV come from the germline V gene (reference sequence). This CDR3 has 15 amino acids. The CDR3 coding sequence is TGTGCCAGCAGTTTAGGAGGAGGGACCAACACTGAAGCTTTCTTT. This sequence encodes CASSLGGGTNTEAFF.

V is TRBV5-1 and J is TRBJ1-3; weak D call: TRBD1 (6 bases). The ends were cut back, 1 base at V and 4 bases at J, with 15 bases in the middle. CDR1 SGHRS and CDR2 YFSETQ come from the germline V gene. The CDR3 totals 16 residues. CDR3 amino acids: CASSLNRGAQGNTIYF. In DNA form, the CDR3 reads TGCGCCAGCAGCTTGAATCGGGGGGCGCAAGGAAACACCATATATTTT. Full variable domain (rest looked up from reference TRBV5-1 and TRBJ1-3): KAGVTQTPRYLIKTRGQQVTLSCSPISGHRSVSWYQQTPGQGLQFLFEYFSETQRNKGNFPGRFSGRQFSNSRSEMNVSTLELGDSALYLCASSLNRGAQGNTIYFGEGSWLTVV.

This chain joins TRBV5-1 and TRBJ2-7; 7 bases fit TRBD1. CDR1 and CDR2 from the germline V gene are SGHRS and YFSETQ. The CDR3 totals 15 residues. After removal of 8 bases from V and 5 bases from J, the junction contained 16 bases not matched to a gene. CDR3 nucleotide sequence: TGCGCCAGGAAAGTTTCGACGACAGGGAGCCACGAGCAGTACTTC. This encodes CARKVSTTGSHEQYF.

This clone was counted between two and nine times. Other DNA sequences of this sample code for an identical CDR3. This sequence joins TRBV5-1 and TRBJ2-5, with unresolved D. Germline lookup yields CDR1 SGHRS and CDR2 YFSETQ. Trimming removed 1 base at V and 2 bases at J, with 6 bases between. The CDR3 is 13 residues long. This CDR3 reads CASSLTVQETQYF. Written as DNA, the CDR3 is TGCGCCAGCAGCTTGACAGTTCAAGAGACCCAGTACTTC.

Many counts were recorded for this clone. J is TRBJ2-7 and V is TRBV6-1; possibly TRBD1 for D (8 bases). This CDR3 is built from 15 residues. Germline CDR1 is MNHNS and CDR2 is SASEGT. The ends were cut back, 1 base at V and 3 bases at J, with 13 bases in the middle. CDR3 sequence reads: CASSEETGGVYEQYF. Written as DNA, the CDR3 is TGTGCCAGCAGTGAAGAAACAGGGGGGGTCTACGAGCAGTACTTC.

This chain links TRBV4-1 with TRBJ1-2; 12 bases fit TRBD1. Germline trimming cut 8 bases from V and 7 bases from J; bases unmatched to any gene: 5. The CDR3 is made up of 13 amino acids. Germline assignment: CDR1 MGHRA and CDR2 YSYEKL. The CDR3 loop is CASQGQGAGGYTF. CDR3 DNA: TGCGCCAGCCAGGGACAGGGGGCAGGTGGCTACACCTTC.

This clone has a handful of counts. The chain has TRBV5-4 and TRBJ2-1, with 7 nucleotides matching TRBD2. This CDR3 has 15 residues. Germline assignment: CDR1 SGHNT and CDR2 YYREEE (reference sequence). V lost 0 bases and J lost 5; bases outside the gene matches: 5. CDR3 nucleotides: TGTGCCAGCAGCTTGGAGCGGGACTACCACAATGAGCAGTTCTTC. As protein: CASSLERDYHNEQFF.

The chain uses TRBV4-1 and TRBJ2-1, with TRBD2 as a possible D gene (6 bases). Germline CDR1 and CDR2: MGHRA and YSYEKL. Deletions cut 2 bases from V and 1 base from J, with 12 bases between. This CDR3 comprises 16 residues. CDR3 nucleotides: TGCGCCAGCAGCCAACCCGGGACTGTTTCCTACAATGAGCAGTTCTTC. It is translated as CASSQPGTVSYNEQFF.

This chain joins TRBV4-2 and TRBJ2-2; 9 nucleotides agree with TRBD1. Trimming took 4 bases from V and 1 from J; bases not matched to a gene: 1. CDR1 is LGHNA, CDR2 YNFKEQ, per germline. CDR3 length equals 15 residues. The CDR3 here is CASSRDRVNTGELFF. DNA for the CDR3: TGTGCCAGCAGCCGGGACAGGGTGAACACCGGGGAGCTGTTTTTT.

The chain has TRBV6-1 and TRBJ2-7; 10 bases align to TRBD1. The CDR3 contains 15 residues. Germline V gene lookup returns CDR1 MNHNS and CDR2 SASEGT. V lost 6 bases and J lost 4; bases outside the gene matches: 9. CDR3 sequence: CASRDPGTGDYEQYF. The CDR3 bases are TGTGCCAGCAGGGATCCCGGGACAGGGGATTACGAGCAGTACTTC.

In this sample, this clone turned up once. The chain employs TRBV7-6 and TRBJ2-5; weak D call: TRBD2 (7 bases). The CDR3 runs to 14 residues. The V and J ends lost 3 bases and 4 bases respectively, with 12 bases between them. Germline CDR1 and CDR2: SGHVS and FNYEAQ. The CDR3 loop reads CASSFGGGGETQYF. The CDR3, as DNA: TGTGCCAGCAGCTTTGGCGGGGGCGGAGAGACCCAGTACTTC.

This rearrangement joins TRBV30 to TRBJ2-5; D might be TRBD2 (6 bases). Per the germline V gene, CDR1 is GTSNPN and CDR2 is SVGIG (reference sequence). Trimming cost V 3 bases and J 5 bases, with 13 bases left between them. The CDR3 has 13 residues. CDR3 region: CAWRTRVLETQYF. CDR3 DNA: TGTGCCTGGAGGACTAGAGTTCTTGAGACCCAGTACTTC. The variable domain in full, with the rest retrieved from reference TRBV30 and TRBJ2-5, is SQTIHQWPATLVQPVGSPLSLECTVEGTSNPNLYWYRQAAGRGLQLLFYSVGIGQISSEVPQNLSASRPQDRQFILSSKKLLLSDSGFYLCAWRTRVLETQYFGPGTRLLVL.

This rearrangement joins TRBV6-1 to TRBJ2-3, with D possibly TRBD1 on 6 matching bases. V gave up 6 bases and J gave up 6 bases, with 13 bases separating them. This CDR3 is built from 13 residues. The germline V gene encodes CDR1 MNHNS and CDR2 SASEGT. The CDR3 nucleotides are TGTGCCAGCAGGGAAACAGGGTGGGATACGCAGTATTTT. Translated: CASRETGWDTQYF.

The chain is built from TRBV2 and TRBJ2-7, with 8 bases identical to TRBD1. This CDR3 region has 13 residues. Looked up from germline, CDR1 is SNHLY and CDR2 is FYNNEI. V trimming: 6 bases; J trimming: 4 bases; junction bases outside the gene matches: 5. The CDR3 DNA reads TGTGCCAGCAGCGCGAACAGGGGGTACGAGCAGTACTTC. It is translated as CASSANRGYEQYF.

The CDR3 sequence is CASSYPQGAGNTIYF. Written as DNA, the CDR3 is TGTGCCAGCAGTTACCCACAGGGGGCTGGAAACACCATATATTTT. V usage is TRBV6-7 and J usage is TRBJ1-3; 8 bases are a match to TRBD1. TRBV6-7 is flagged as an ORF with uncertain function. Losses at the gene ends were 2 bases for V and 2 bases for J; bases not matched to a gene: 2. The CDR3 runs to 15 residues.

V usage is TRBV30 and J usage is TRBJ2-3; TRBD1 agrees at 9 bases. Germline CDR1 is GTSNPN and CDR2 is SVGIG (reference sequence). This CDR3 comprises 15 residues. Losses at the gene ends were 6 bases for V and 3 bases for J; bases not matched to a gene: 10. The CDR3 DNA is TGTGCCTGCTCCGGGACAGGGAAATGGACAGATACGCAGTATTTT. Protein sequence: CACSGTGKWTDTQYF.

V is TRBV29-1 and J is TRBJ2-1; 8 nucleotides match TRBD1. With V trimmed by 3 bases and J by 7 bases, 5 bases remained unmatched. Germline V lookup: CDR1 SQVTM, CDR2 ANQGSEA. The CDR3 loop spans 13 amino acids. The CDR3: CSVDQGAGNEQFF. As DNA, the CDR3 is TGCAGCGTTGATCAGGGGGCGGGTAATGAGCAGTTCTTC.

The chain combines TRBV18 with TRBJ1-2; D unclear. Germline values: CDR1 KGHSH, CDR2 LQKENI. V was cut by 5 bases and J by 5 bases, with 12 bases left in between. The CDR3 loop spans 13 amino acids. The CDR3: CASSADGLYGYTF. The CDR3 DNA sequence: TGTGCCAGCTCAGCAGACGGACTTTATGGCTACACCTTC.

The J gene is TRBJ1-5, the V gene TRBV19, with 10 nucleotides matching TRBD1. The J segment lost 0 bases and the V segment lost 6 bases, leaving 5 bases of the junction unmatched. CDR1 is LNHDA and CDR2 is SQIVND in the germline V gene (reference sequence). The CDR3 sequence is 16 residues long. CDR3 region: CASRYRDRGSNQPQHF. In DNA, the CDR3 is TGTGCCAGTAGGTACCGGGACAGGGGTAGCAATCAGCCCCAGCATTTT.

The chain recombines TRBV19 with TRBJ2-1; possible D gene TRBD2, 5 bases. V was pared by 5 bases and J by 8 bases, with 19 bases between. CDR3 length: 15 amino acids. CDR1 LNHDA and CDR2 SQIVND come from the germline V gene (reference sequence). The CDR3 sequence: CASSRLVIGGYEQFF. CDR3 DNA sequence: TGTGCCAGTAGTCGGTTAGTTATAGGCGGGTATGAGCAGTTCTTC.

The gene calls are TRBV27 and TRBJ1-1; D perhaps matches TRBD1 (5 bases). This CDR3 has 14 residues. Germline V gives CDR1 MNHEY, CDR2 SMNVEV (reference sequence). The germline V and J ends were trimmed by 2 bases and 4 bases, with 11 bases remaining between them. The CDR3 here is CASSLRGGATEAFF. The CDR3 nucleotides read TGTGCCAGCAGTTTACGGGGAGGGGCCACTGAAGCTTTCTTT.